This record looks at one TCR beta chain sequence and its context. Its specific antigen is unknown. Nothing much larger sits one base from this clone, and base qualities are not available. The CDR3, cysteine through phenylalanine, is 17 amino acids long. Here the CDR3 DNA is all that survives: 51 bases in frame from base 1. The germline V gene (reference sequence) gives CDR1 as LNHDA and CDR2 as SQIVND. Unmatched junction bases come to 15, with V trimmed by 5 bases and J by 8 bases. The sample belongs to a study of intratumoral heterogeneity in liver cancer. In the study overall: Across the full roughly 14-patient cohort, most patients were male and the median age was approximately 65 years. To investigate intratumor heterogeneity, the study integrated RNA-seq, DNA sequencing, TCR-seq and SNP array data drawn from multiple regions of hepatocellular carcinoma specimens. Of the roughly 71 multiregional samples collected from 14 HCC patients in the overall cohort, 45 to 55 were tumoral regions and about 20 were adjacent nontumoral regions. The paper as a whole reports these results and caveats: The authors noted a relatively low number of patients and under-sampled tumor-infiltrating lymphocyte representation as limitations.

TCR beta chain CDR3 regions were sequenced from genomic DNA using the immunoSEQ assay. Primers annealing to V and J segments amplified rearranged VDJ segments. Per the original workflow: The ImmunoSeq Analyzer software was used to calculate clonality and richness metrics. Fisher's exact test, supplemented by a beta-binomial method for added stringency, was applied to identify differentially abundant clones between regions. TCRdb re-hosts the immuneACCESS table, in-frame sequences only. Its copies lack some clones; in the studies checked, an unresolved V gene accounts for under half of them, and the cause for the rest is not known. That table supplies the V and J calls and clone size; D and trimming were determined from the DNA. This sample lists over 20,000 clones; around 73% were detected once. The ten largest clones take up 15% to 20% of the sample. All patients had early-stage hepatocellular carcinoma and received no therapy before surgical resection. Sampled areas lacked macroscopic evidence of necrosis or hemorrhage. TCR sequencing (ImmunoSeq) was performed on multiple regions from a couple of patients. Frozen tissue samples from resection were taken at least 1 cm away from one another. Samples with the label N were taken from nontumoral liver tissue next to the tumor. Genomic DNA was isolated from bulk tissue with the DNeasy blood and tissue kit.

The material was tumor-adjacent normal tissue, obtained before any cancer treatment. The TCR originated in a woman aged 70 to 79 with hepatocellular carcinoma. The chain joins TRBV19 to TRBJ2-1, with 10 middle bases fitting TRBD2. The DNA is as follows: TGTGCCAGTAGTTCTTGGTTGTGGAGACTAGCGGGTGATGAGCAGTTCTTC. Its translation reads: CASSSWLWRLAGDEQFF.